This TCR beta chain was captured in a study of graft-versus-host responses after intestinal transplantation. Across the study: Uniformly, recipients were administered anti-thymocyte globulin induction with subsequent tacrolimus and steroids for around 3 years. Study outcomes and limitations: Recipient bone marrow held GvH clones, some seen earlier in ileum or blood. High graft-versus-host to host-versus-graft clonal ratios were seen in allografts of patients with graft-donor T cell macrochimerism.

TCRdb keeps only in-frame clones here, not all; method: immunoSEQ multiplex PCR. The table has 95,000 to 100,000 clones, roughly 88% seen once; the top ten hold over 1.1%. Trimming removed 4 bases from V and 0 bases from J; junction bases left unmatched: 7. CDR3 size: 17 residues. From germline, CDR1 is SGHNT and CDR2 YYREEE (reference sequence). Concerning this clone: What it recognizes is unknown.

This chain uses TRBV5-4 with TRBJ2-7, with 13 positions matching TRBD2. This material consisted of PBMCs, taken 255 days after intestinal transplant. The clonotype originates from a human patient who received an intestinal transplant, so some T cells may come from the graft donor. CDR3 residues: CASSPRTSGGLSYEQYF. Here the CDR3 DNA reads TGTGCCAGCAGCCCGCGGACTAGCGGGGGCCTCTCCTACGAGCAGTACTTC.